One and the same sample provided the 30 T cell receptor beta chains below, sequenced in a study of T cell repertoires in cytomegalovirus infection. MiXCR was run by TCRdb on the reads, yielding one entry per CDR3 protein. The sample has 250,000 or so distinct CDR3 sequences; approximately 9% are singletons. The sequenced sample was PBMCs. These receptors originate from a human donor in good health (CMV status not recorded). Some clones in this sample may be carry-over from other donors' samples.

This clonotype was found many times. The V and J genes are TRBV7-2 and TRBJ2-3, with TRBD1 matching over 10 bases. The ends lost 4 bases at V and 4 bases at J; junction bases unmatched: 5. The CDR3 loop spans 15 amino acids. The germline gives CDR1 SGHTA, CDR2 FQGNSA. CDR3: CASSSGQGISDTQYF. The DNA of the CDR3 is TGTGCCAGCAGCTCGGGACAGGGGATTTCAGATACGCAGTATTTT.

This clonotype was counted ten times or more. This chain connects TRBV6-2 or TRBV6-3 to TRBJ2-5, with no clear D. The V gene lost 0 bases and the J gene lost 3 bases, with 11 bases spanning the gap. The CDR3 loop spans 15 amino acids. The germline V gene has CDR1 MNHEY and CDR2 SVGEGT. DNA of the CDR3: TGTGCCAGCAGTTACTCGAGTAGACGGAAAGAGACCCAGTACTTC. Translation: CASSYSSRRKETQYF.

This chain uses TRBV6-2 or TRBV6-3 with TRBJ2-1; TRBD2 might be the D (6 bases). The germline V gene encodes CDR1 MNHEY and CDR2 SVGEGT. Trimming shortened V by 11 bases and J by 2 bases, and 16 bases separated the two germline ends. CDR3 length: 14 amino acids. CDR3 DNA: TGTGCCTCCCAGAGGGGAGGAACCTACAATGAGCAGTTCTTC. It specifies CASQRGGTYNEQFF.

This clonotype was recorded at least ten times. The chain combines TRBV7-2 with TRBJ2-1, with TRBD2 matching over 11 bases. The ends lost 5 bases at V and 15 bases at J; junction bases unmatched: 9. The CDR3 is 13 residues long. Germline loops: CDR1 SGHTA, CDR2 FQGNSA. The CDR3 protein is CASSARLAGILFF. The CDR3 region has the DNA TGTGCCAGCAGCGCCCGACTAGCGGGAATTCTGTTCTTC.

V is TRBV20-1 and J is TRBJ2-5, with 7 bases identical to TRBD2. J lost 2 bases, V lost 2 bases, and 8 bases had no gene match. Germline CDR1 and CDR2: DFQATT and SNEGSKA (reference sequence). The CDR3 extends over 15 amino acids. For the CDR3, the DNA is TGCAGTGCTAGACACTCGACTAGCACACAAGAGACCCAGTACTTC. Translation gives CSARHSTSTQETQYF.

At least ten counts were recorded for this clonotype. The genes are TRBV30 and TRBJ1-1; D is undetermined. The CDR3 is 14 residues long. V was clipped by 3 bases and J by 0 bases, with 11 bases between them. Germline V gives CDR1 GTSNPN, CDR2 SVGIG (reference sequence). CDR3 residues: CAWRGRPLNTEAFF. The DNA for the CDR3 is TGTGCCTGGAGAGGGAGACCCTTGAACACTGAAGCTTTCTTT.

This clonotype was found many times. The CDR3 sequence is CASSLWPYEQYF. The CDR3 DNA reads TGTGCCAGCAGCTTATGGCCATACGAGCAGTACTTC. J is TRBJ2-7 and V is TRBV7-8; D unresolved. CDR3 length equals 12 residues. Trimming pared 2 bases from V and 4 bases from J, leaving 6 bases between. The germline CDR1 and CDR2 sequences are SGHVS and FQNEAQ.

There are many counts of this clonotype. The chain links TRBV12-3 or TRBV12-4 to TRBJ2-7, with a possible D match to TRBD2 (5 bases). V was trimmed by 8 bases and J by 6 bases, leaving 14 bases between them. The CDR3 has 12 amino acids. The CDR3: CASDTGDGEQYF. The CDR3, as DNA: TGTGCCAGCGATACCGGGGATGGCGAGCAGTACTTC.

CDR3: CASSPVGGFSRISQPQHF. In nucleotides, the CDR3 is TGTGCCAGCTCACCAGTAGGAGGGTTTTCGCGAATCAGTCAGCCCCAGCATTTT. The V call is TRBV18, the J call TRBJ1-5; D unresolved. The CDR3 has 18 residues. Germline-derived CDR1 and CDR2 are KGHSH and LQKENI. Trimming took 2 bases from V and 6 from J, leaving 23 bases between them.

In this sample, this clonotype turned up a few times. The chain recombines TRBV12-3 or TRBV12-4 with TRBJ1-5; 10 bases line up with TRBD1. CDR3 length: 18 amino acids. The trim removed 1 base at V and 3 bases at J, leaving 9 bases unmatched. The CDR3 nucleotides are TGTGCCAGCAGTTTAGGGGGTGGGGGACAGGGGCACAATCAGCCCCAGCATTTT. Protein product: CASSLGGGGQGHNQPQHF.

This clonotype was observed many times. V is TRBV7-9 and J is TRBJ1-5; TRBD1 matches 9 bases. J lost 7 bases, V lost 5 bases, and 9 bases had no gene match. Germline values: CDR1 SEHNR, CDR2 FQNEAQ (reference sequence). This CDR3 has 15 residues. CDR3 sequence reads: CASSPTGGAGQPQHF. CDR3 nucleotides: TGTGCCAGCAGCCCTACAGGGGGCGCAGGGCAGCCCCAGCATTTT. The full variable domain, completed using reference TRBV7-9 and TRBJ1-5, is DTGVSQNPRHKITKRGQNVTFRCDPISEHNRLYWYRQTLGQGPEFLTYFQNEAQLEKSRLLSDRFSAERPKGSFSTLEIQRTEQGDSAMYLCASSPTGGAGQPQHFGDGTRLSIL.

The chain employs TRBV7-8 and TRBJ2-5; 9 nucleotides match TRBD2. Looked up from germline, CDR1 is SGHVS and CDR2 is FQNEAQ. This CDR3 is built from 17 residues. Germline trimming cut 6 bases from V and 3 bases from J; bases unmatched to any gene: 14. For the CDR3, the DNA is TGTGCCAGCAGGTATCGGAGCCGGGCTAGCGGGAAAGAGACCCAGTACTTC. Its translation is CASRYRSRASGKETQYF. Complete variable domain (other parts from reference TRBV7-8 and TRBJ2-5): GAGVSQSPRYKVAKRGQDVALRCDPISGHVSLFWYQQALGQGPEFLTYFQNEAQLDKSGLPSDRFFAERPEGSVSTLKIQRTQQEDSAVYLCASRYRSRASGKETQYFGPGTRLLVL.

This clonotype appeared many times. Here the CDR3 reads CASISTGNTEAFF. The CDR3 region has the DNA TGTGCCAGTATCTCGACAGGGAACACTGAAGCTTTCTTT. The genes are TRBV19 and TRBJ1-1, with a possible D match to TRBD1 (6 bases). The V end was cut by 7 bases, the J end by 1 base, with 10 bases between. The CDR3 has 13 residues. Germline CDR1 and CDR2: LNHDA and SQIVND (reference sequence).

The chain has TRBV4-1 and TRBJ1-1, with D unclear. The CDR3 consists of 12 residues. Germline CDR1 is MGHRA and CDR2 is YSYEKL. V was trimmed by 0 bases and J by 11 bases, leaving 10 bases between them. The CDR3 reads CASSQDWGLAFF. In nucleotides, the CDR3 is TGCGCCAGCAGCCAAGATTGGGGTCTGGCTTTCTTT.

The CDR3 nucleotides are TGCGCCAGCAGGCCTCGAGGGGCGGATGAAAAACTGTTTTTT. The encoded protein is CASRPRGADEKLFF. The chain carries TRBV5-1 and TRBJ1-4; the D gene is possibly TRBD1 (5 bases). In germline, CDR1 is SGHRS, CDR2 YFSETQ. V lost 5 bases to trimming and J lost 6 bases, with 14 bases between them. The CDR3 contains 14 residues. The whole variable domain, filled in from reference TRBV5-1 and TRBJ1-4, reads KAGVTQTPRYLIKTRGQQVTLSCSPISGHRSVSWYQQTPGQGLQFLFEYFSETQRNKGNFPGRFSGRQFSNSRSEMNVSTLELGDSALYLCASRPRGADEKLFFGSGTQLSVL.

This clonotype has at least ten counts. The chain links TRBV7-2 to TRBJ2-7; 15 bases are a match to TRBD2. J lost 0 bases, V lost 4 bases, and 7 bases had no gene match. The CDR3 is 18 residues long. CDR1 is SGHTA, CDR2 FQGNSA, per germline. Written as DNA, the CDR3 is TGTGCCAGCAGCTCCCCGGGACTAGCGGGAGGTGCCTCCTACGAGCAGTACTTC. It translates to CASSSPGLAGGASYEQYF. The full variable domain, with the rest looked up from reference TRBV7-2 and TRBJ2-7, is GAGVSQSPSNKVTEKGKDVELRCDPISGHTALYWYRQSLGQGLEFLIYFQGNSAPDKSGLPSDRFSAERTGGSVSTLTIQRTQQEDSAVYLCASSSPGLAGGASYEQYFGPGTRLTVT.

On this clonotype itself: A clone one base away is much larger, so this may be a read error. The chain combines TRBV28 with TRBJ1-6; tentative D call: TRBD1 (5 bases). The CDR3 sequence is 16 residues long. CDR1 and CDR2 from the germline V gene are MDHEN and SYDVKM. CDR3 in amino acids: CACSLGPTRYNSPLHF. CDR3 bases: TGTGCCTGCAGTTTGGGACCGACTCGCTATAATTCACCCCTCCACTTT.

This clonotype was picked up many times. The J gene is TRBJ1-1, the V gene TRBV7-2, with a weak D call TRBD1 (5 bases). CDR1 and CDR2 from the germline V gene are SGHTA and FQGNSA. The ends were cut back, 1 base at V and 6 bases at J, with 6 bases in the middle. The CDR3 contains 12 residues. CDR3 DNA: TGTGCCAGCAGCTTAGTAGGGGCTGAAGCTTTCTTT. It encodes CASSLVGAEAFF.

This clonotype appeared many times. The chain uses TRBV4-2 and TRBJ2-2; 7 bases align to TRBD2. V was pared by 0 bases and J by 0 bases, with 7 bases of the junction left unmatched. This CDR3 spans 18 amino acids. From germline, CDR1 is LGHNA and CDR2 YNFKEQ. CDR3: CASSQEQAGSSNTGELFF. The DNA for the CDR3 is TGTGCCAGCAGCCAAGAGCAAGCGGGAAGCTCGAACACCGGGGAGCTGTTTTTT.

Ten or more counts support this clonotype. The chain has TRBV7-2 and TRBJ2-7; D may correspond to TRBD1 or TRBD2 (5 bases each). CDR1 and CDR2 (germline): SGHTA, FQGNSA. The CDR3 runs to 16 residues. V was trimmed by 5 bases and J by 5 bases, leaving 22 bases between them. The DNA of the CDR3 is TGTGCCAGCAGCCCCAGCCAGGGACCTAAACCCAACGAGCAGTACTTC. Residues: CASSPSQGPKPNEQYF.

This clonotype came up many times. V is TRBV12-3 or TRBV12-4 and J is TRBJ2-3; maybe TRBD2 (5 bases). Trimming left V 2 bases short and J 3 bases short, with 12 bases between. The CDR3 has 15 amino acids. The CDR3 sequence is CASSLKSGQTDTQYF. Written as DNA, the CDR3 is TGTGCCAGCAGTTTAAAAAGCGGTCAGACAGATACGCAGTATTTT.

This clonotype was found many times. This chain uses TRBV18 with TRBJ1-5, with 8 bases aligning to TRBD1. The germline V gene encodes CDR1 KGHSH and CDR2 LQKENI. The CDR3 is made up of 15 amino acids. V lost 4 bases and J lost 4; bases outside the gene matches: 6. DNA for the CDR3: TGTGCCAGCTCACAGGGACAGGCGACGAATCAGCCCCAGCATTTT. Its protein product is CASSQGQATNQPQHF.

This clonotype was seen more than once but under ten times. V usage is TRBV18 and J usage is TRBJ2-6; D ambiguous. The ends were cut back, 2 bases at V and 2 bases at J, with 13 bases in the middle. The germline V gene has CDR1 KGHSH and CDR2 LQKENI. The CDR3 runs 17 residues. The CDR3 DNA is TGTGCCAGCTCACCATTGGGCCCGAGTGCTGGGGCCAACGTCCTGACTTTC. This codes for CASSPLGPSAGANVLTF.

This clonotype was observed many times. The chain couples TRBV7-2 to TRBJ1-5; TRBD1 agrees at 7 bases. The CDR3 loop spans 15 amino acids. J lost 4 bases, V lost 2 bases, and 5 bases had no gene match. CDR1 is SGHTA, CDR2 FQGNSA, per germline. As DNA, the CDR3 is TGTGCCAGCAGCTTAAAGGGGGCAGGAAATCAGCCCCAGCATTTT. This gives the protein CASSLKGAGNQPQHF.

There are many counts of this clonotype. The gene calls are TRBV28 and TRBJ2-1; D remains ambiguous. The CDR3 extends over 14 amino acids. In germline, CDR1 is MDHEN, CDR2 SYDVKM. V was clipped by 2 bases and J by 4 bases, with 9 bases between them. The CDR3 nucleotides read TGTGCCAGCAGTTTAGGCATGGTTTACAATGAGCAGTTCTTC. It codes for CASSLGMVYNEQFF.

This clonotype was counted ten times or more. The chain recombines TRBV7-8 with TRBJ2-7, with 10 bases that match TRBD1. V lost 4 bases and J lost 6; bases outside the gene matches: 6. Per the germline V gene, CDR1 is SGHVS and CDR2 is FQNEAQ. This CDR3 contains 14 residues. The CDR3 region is CASSSGTGASEQYF. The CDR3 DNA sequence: TGTGCCAGCAGCTCCGGGACAGGGGCTAGCGAGCAGTACTTC.

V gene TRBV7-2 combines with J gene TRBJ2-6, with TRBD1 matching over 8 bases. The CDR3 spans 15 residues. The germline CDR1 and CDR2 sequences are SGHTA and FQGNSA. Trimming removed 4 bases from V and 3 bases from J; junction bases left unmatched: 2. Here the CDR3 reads CASSSDRVGANVLTF. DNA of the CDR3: TGTGCCAGCAGCTCGGACAGGGTTGGGGCCAACGTCCTGACTTTC.

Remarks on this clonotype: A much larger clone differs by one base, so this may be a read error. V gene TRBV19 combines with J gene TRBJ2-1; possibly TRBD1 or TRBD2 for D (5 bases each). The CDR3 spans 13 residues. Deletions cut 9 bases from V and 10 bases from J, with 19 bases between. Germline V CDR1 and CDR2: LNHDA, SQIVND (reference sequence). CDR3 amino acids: CASQSGAGSEQFF. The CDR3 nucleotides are TGTGCCAGCCAATCCGGGGCAGGTAGCGAGCAGTTCTTC.

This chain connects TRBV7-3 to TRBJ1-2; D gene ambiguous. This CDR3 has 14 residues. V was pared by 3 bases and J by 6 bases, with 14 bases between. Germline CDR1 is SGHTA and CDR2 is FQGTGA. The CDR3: CASSLLQAFDGYTF. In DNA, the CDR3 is TGTGCCAGCAGCTTGCTGCAGGCCTTTGATGGCTACACCTTC. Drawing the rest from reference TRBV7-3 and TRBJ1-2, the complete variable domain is GAGVSQTPSNKVTEKGKYVELRCDPISGHTALYWYRQSLGQGPEFLIYFQGTGAADDSGLPNDRFFAVRPEGSVSTLKIQRTERGDSAVYLCASSLLQAFDGYTFGSGTRLTVV.

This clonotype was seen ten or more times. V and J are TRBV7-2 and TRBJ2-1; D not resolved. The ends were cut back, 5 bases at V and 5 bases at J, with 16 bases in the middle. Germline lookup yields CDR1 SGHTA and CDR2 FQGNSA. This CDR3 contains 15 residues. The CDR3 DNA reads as TGTGCCAGCAGCCCCGACCCTTCCATCCACAATGAGCAGTTCTTC. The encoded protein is CASSPDPSIHNEQFF.